These 10 T cell receptor beta chains were all obtained from the same sample, sequenced in a study of memory CD4+ T cells and cytomegalovirus serostatus. Single viable CD3+CD4+CD8-CD45RO+ cells were sorted as the memory CD4+ T cells. This table comes from immunoSEQ multiplex PCR, and its TCRdb copy is limited to in-frame clones, with some not included. In the table there are tens of thousands of clones, 82% of which are singletons. Sequencing was done on a sample of memory CD4+ T cells from blood. The source is an adult in good health and CMV-seronegative.

The rearrangement links TRBV4-3 to TRBJ2-1, with TRBD1 as a possible D gene (6 bases). This CDR3 has 16 residues. Germline assignment: CDR1 LGHNA and CDR2 YSLEER. Trimming stripped 0 bases from V and 1 base from J, with 10 bases between. In DNA form, the CDR3 reads TGCGCCAGCAGCCAAGAAAGCAGGGGATCCTACAATGAGCAGTTCTTC. This encodes CASSQESRGSYNEQFF.

V usage is TRBV27 and J usage is TRBJ1-3; D not resolved. The CDR3 is 15 residues long. With 2 bases removed from V and 4 bases from J, the gap between germline ends came to 12 bases. Germline CDR1 and CDR2: MNHEY and SMNVEV (reference sequence). The CDR3 bases are TGTGCCAGCAGTTTAATGGGGTATCCAGGAAACACCATATATTTT. This sequence encodes CASSLMGYPGNTIYF.

Only one count was recorded for this clone. CDR3 nucleotides: TGTGCCAGCAGTTACTCGGTTGGAGGGGGGAAAGCTTTCTTT. Protein: CASSYSVGGGKAFF. The rearrangement uses TRBV6-5 and TRBJ1-1, with D possibly TRBD1 on 6 matching bases. Trimming shortened V by 0 bases and J by 9 bases, and 14 bases separated the two germline ends. This CDR3 is built from 14 residues. From germline, CDR1 is MNHEY and CDR2 SVGAGI.

The CDR3 region is CASSPTGFNQPQHF. The CDR3 DNA reads as TGTGCCAGCTCCCCGACAGGTTTTAACCAGCCCCAGCATTTT. The gene calls are TRBV6-1 and TRBJ1-5, with D possibly TRBD1 on 6 matching bases. Germline CDR1 MNHNS, CDR2 SASEGT. V shed 8 bases and J shed 7 bases, with 18 bases lying between them. This CDR3 contains 14 residues.

This chain uses TRBV9 with TRBJ2-3; 9 bases align to TRBD2. The CDR3 totals 16 residues. The V gene end was trimmed by 0 bases and the J gene end by 6 bases; junction bases not matched to a gene: 8. Per germline, CDR1 SGDLS and CDR2 YYNGEE. CDR3 coding DNA: TGTGCCAGCAGCGTAGATGCGGGGGGGCGGTCCGATACGCAGTATTTT. It is translated as CASSVDAGGRSDTQYF. The whole variable domain, remainder taken from reference TRBV9 and TRBJ2-3, is DSGVTQTPKHLITATGQRVTLRCSPRSGDLSVYWYQQSLDQGLQFLIQYYNGEERAKGNILERFSAQQFPDLHSELNLSSLELGDSALYFCASSVDAGGRSDTQYFGPGTRLTVL.

This chain links TRBV7-9 with TRBJ2-5; D is unclear. CDR3 size: 15 residues. V was pared by 1 base and J by 5 bases, with 14 bases between. Looked up from germline, CDR1 is SEHNR and CDR2 is FQNEAQ (reference sequence). The CDR3 nucleotides are TGTGCCAGCAGCTTAGTCCAGACCGGGCGCGAGACCCAGTACTTC. It encodes CASSLVQTGRETQYF. The whole variable domain, remainder taken from reference TRBV7-9 and TRBJ2-5, is DTGVSQNPRHKITKRGQNVTFRCDPISEHNRLYWYRQTLGQGPEFLTYFQNEAQLEKSRLLSDRFSAERPKGSFSTLEIQRTEQGDSAMYLCASSLVQTGRETQYFGPGTRLLVL.

The J gene is TRBJ2-5, the V gene TRBV28; the match to TRBD1 covers 7 bases. V lost 6 bases to trimming and J lost 1 base; unmatched junction nucleotides: 11. Germline V gives CDR1 MDHEN, CDR2 SYDVKM. The CDR3 has 16 residues. The CDR3 loop is CASSRGTAGIQETQYF. The CDR3 nucleotides are TGTGCCAGCAGCCGTGGGACAGCTGGAATCCAAGAGACCCAGTACTTC.

The chain carries TRBV6-5 and TRBJ1-2, with TRBD1 identical over 10 bases. The germline V gene encodes CDR1 MNHEY and CDR2 SVGAGI. The J segment lost 2 bases and the V segment lost 4 bases, leaving 7 bases of the junction unmatched. The CDR3 is made up of 16 amino acids. The CDR3: CASSSQRTGGNYGYTF. Here the CDR3 DNA reads TGTGCCAGCAGTTCGCAAAGGACAGGGGGGAACTATGGCTACACCTTC.

The rearrangement links TRBV4-3 to TRBJ2-5; 7 positions match TRBD1. Losses at the gene ends were 1 base for V and 2 bases for J; bases not matched to a gene: 4. CDR1 and CDR2 from the germline V gene are LGHNA and YSLEER. The CDR3 has 15 amino acids. The CDR3 coding sequence is TGCGCCAGCAGCCAAGGTTACAGGGGACAAGAGACCCAGTACTTC. Protein: CASSQGYRGQETQYF.

The gene calls are TRBV7-2 and TRBJ2-4, with 9 bases fitting TRBD1. Germline V gene lookup returns CDR1 SGHTA and CDR2 FQGNSA. The V and J ends lost 2 bases and 1 base, in that order; junction bases with no gene match: 3. This CDR3 region has 16 residues. CDR3 sequence (DNA): TGTGCCAGCAGCTTAATGGGACAGGGTGCCAAAAACATTCAGTACTTC. It encodes CASSLMGQGAKNIQYF.